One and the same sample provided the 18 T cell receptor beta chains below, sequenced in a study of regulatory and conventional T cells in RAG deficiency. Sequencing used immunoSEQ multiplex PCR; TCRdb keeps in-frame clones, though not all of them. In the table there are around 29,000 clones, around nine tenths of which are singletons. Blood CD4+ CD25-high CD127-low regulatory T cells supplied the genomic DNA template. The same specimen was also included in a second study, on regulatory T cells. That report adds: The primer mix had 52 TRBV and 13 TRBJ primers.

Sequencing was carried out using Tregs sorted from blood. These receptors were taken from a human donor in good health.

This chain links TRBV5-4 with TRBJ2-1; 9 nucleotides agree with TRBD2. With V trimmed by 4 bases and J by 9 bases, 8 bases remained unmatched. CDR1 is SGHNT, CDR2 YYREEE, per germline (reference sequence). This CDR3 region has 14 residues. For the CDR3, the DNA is TGTGCCAGCAGCGGAAGCGGGGGGAACACTGAGCAGTTCTTC. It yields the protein CASSGSGGNTEQFF.

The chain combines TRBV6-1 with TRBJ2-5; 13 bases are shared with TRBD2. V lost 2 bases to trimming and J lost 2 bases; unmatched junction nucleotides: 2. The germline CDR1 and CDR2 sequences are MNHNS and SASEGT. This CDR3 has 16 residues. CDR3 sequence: CASSEWTSGGQETQYF. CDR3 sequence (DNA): TGTGCCAGCAGTGAATGGACTAGCGGGGGACAAGAGACCCAGTACTTC.

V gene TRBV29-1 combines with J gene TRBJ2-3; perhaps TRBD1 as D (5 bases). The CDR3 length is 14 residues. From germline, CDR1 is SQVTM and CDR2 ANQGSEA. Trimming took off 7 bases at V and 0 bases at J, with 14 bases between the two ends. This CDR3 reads CSGRGTPSTDTQYF. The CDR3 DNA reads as TGCAGCGGAAGGGGCACTCCTAGCACAGATACGCAGTATTTT.

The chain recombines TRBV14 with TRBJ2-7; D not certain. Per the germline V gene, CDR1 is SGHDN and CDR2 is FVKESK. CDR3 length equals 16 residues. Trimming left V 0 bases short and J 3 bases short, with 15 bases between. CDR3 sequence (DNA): TGTGCCAGCAGCCAAGAAGGTCTACCGATCGGCTACGAGCAGTACTTC. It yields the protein CASSQEGLPIGYEQYF.

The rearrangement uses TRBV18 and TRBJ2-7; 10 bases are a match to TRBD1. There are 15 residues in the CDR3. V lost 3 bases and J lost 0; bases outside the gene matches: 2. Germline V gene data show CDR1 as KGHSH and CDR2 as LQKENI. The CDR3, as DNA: TGTGCCAGCTCACCCGGGACAGGGGTCTCCTACGAGCAGTACTTC. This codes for CASSPGTGVSYEQYF.

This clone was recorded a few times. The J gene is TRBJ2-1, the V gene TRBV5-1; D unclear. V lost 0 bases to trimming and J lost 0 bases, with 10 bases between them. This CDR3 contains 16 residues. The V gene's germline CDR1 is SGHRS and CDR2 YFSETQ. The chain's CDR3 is CASSLEGSSSYNEQFF. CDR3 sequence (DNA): TGCGCCAGCAGCTTGGAAGGATCGAGCTCCTACAATGAGCAGTTCTTC. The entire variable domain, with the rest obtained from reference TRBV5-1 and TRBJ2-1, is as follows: KAGVTQTPRYLIKTRGQQVTLSCSPISGHRSVSWYQQTPGQGLQFLFEYFSETQRNKGNFPGRFSGRQFSNSRSEMNVSTLELGDSALYLCASSLEGSSSYNEQFFGPGTRLTVL.

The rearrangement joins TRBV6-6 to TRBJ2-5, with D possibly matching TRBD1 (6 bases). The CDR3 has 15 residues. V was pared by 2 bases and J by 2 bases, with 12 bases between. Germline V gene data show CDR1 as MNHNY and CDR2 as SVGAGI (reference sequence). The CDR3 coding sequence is TGTGCCAGCAGTTACGGCCGACAGGTACAAGAGACCCAGTACTTC. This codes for CASSYGRQVQETQYF.

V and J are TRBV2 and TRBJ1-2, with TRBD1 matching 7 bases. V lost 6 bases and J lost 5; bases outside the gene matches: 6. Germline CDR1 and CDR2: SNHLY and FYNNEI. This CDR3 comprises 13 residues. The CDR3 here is CASRPQGGYGYTF. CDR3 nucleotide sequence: TGTGCCAGCAGACCCCAGGGGGGGTATGGCTACACCTTC.

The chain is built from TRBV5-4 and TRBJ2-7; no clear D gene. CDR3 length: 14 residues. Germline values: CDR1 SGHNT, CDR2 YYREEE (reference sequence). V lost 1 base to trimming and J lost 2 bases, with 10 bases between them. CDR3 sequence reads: CASSLSGRTYEQYF. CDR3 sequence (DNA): TGTGCCAGCAGCTTGTCCGGACGCACCTACGAGCAGTACTTC.

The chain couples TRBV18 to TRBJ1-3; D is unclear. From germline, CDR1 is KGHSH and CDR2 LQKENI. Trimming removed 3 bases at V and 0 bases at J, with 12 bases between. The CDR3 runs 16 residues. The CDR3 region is CASSPFSGDSGNTIYF. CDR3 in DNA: TGTGCCAGCTCACCTTTTTCGGGAGACTCTGGAAACACCATATATTTT.

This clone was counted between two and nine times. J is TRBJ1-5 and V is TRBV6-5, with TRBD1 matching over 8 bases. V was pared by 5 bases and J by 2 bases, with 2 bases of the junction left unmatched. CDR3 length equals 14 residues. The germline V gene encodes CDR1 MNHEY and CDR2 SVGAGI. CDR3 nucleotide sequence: TGTGCCAGCAGTCCGACAGGGGGCAATCAGCCCCAGCATTTT. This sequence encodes CASSPTGGNQPQHF.

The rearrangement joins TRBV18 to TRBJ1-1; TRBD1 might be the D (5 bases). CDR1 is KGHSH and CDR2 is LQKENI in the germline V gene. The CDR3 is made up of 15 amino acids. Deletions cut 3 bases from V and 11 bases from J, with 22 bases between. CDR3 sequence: CASSPTAQGPPFAFF. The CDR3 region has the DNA TGTGCCAGCTCACCCACGGCGCAGGGACCGCCGTTTGCTTTCTTT. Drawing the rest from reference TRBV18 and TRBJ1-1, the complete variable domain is NAGVMQNPRHLVRRRGQEARLRCSPMKGHSHVYWYRQLPEEGLKFMVYLQKENIIDESGMPKERFSAEFPKEGPSILRIQQVVRGDSAAYFCASSPTAQGPPFAFFGQGTRLTVV.

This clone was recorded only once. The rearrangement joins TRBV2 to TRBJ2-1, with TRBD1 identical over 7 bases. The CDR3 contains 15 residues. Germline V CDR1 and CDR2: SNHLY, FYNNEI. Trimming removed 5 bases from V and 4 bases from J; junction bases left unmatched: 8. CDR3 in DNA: TGTGCCAGCAGTTCACGACAGGGCCCATACAATGAGCAGTTCTTC. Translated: CASSSRQGPYNEQFF.

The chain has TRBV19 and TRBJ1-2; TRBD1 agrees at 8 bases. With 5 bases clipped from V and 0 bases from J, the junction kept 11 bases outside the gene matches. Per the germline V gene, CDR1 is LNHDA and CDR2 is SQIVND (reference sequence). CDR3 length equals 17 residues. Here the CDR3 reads CASSGRTGYSTNYGYTF. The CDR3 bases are TGTGCCAGTAGTGGCAGGACAGGGTACAGTACTAACTATGGCTACACCTTC. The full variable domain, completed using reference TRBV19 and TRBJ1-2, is DGGITQSPKYLFRKEGQNVTLSCEQNLNHDAMYWYRQDPGQGLRLIYYSQIVNDFQKGDIAEGYSVSREKKESFPLTVTSAQKNPTAFYLCASSGRTGYSTNYGYTFGSGTRLTVV.

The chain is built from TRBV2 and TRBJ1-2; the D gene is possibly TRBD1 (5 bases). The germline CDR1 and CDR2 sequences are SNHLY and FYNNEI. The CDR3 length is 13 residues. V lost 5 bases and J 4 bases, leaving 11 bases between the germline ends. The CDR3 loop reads CASSPGGGYGYTF. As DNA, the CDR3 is TGTGCCAGCAGTCCTGGGGGGGGCTATGGCTACACCTTC.

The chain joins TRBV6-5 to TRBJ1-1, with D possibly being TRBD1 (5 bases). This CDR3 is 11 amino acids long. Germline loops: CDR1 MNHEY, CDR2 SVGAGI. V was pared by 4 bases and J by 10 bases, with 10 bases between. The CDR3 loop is CASSSRTRAFF. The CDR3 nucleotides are TGTGCCAGCAGTTCAAGGACACGAGCTTTCTTT.

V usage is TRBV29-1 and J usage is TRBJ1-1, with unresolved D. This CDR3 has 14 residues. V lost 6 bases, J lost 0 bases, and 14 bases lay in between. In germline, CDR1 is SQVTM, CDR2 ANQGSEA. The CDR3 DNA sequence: TGCAGCGTCCACCTGGGCAGCTTGAACACTGAAGCTTTCTTT. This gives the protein CSVHLGSLNTEAFF.

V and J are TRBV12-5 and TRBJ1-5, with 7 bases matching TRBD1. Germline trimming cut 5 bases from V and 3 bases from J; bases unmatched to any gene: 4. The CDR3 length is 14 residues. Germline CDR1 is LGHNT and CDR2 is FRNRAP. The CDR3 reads CASGPGQLNQPQHF. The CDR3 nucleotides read TGTGCTAGTGGTCCGGGACAGCTCAATCAGCCCCAGCATTTT.